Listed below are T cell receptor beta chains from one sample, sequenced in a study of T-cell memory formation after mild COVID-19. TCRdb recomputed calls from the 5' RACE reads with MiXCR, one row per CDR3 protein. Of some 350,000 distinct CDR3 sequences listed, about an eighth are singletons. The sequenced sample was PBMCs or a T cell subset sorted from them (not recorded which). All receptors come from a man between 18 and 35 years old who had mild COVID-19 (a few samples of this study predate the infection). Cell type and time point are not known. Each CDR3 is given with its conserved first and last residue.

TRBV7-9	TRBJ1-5	CASSLTGGAGQPQHF
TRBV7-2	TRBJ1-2	CASSLLDIYYGYTF
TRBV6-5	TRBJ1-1	CASTRRGLNTEAFF
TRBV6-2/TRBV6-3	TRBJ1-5	CASSQQSSNQPQHF
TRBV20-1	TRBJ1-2	CSASRDREDGYTF
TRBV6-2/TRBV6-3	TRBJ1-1	CASSYVPNTEAFF
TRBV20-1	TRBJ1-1	CSSDRGVTEAFF
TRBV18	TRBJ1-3	CASSRDSSGNTIYF
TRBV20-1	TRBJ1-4	CSAREQGFEKLFF
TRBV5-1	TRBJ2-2	CASSFAGTGVTGELFF
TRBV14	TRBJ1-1	CASSQDYMGQVNTEAFF
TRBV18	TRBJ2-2	CASSPRHSGDTGELFF
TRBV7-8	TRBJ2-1	CASSSHSGRLYNEQFF
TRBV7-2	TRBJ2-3	CASSPMQFDTQYF
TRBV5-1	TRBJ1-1	CASSATWAVTEAFF
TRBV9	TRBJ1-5	CASSVPLPYSNQPQHF
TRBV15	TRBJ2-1	CATSRDPAGTYNEQFF
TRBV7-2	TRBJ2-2	CASSLARSVVSGELFF
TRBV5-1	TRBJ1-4	CASSLARGTNEKLFF
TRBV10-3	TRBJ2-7	CAISVPSGASYEQYF
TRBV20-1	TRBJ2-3	CSARRGISTDTQYF
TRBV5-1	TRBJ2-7	CASSLGAYEQYF
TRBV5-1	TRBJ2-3	CASSTYPGLYTDTQYF
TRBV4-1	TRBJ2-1	CASSRMTSGGLTEQFF
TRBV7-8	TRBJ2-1	CASTPRGRSYNEQFF
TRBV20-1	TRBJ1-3	CSATGLTLGSGNTIYF
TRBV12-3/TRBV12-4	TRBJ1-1	CASSASGARGTEAFF
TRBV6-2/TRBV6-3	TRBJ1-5	CASSGQGAGQPQHF
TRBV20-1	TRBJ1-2	CSARRDSNYGYTF
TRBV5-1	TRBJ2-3	CASSLVVGGTMDTQYF
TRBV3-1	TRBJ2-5	CASSQFQGPQETQYF
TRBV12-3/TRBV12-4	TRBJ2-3	CASTRRQGTTDTQYF
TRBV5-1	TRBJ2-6	CASSLAGGNGANVLTF